This T cell receptor (beta chain) is from a study of shared clonotypes between healthy human individuals. Study observations and caveats: Naive subsets, compared against memory subsets, generally had larger estimated richness values. Several donors showed sharing of approximately 5% of naive CD4 clonotypes. All-four-donor shared clonotypes had higher generation probabilities than non-shared clonotypes did.

This clone was observed a single time. Its antigen is unidentified. The assay was immunoSEQ multiplex PCR, and TCRdb's table has in-frame clones only and misses some. Here the sample spans more than 200,000 clones, approximately 65% being singletons. This CDR3 region has 12 residues. With 5 bases removed from V and 7 bases from J, the gap between germline ends came to 9 bases. The germline V gene has CDR1 SGHVS and CDR2 FQNEAQ. The sequence derives from a man aged 25 to 45 in good health. Sequenced sample: memory CD4+ T cells sorted from blood. The subset denotes: CD45RA-negative fraction. This chain joins TRBV7-8 and TRBJ2-1; possibly TRBD1 for D (5 bases). As DNA, the CDR3 is TGTGCCAGCAGCCCAGGGTTTAATGAGCAGTTCTTC. The encoded protein is CASSPGFNEQFF.